Reported below is one TCR beta chain. Membership in each cohort depended on participant-reported clinical history. This sample is part of a study of blood T cell repertoires in COVID-19. The wider study: Recovered status in Cohort 3 required two negative PCRs, clearance, or symptom resolution. Material from acute and convalescent COVID-19 was sourced from the United States, Italy and Spain.

Germline V gene lookup returns CDR1 MNHEY and CDR2 SVGAGI. V shed 6 bases and J 3 bases; nucleotides not matched to a gene: 1. The CDR3 length is 12 residues. Original processing notes: Reference gene primer amplification gave nucleated cell count estimates. Method: immunoSEQ multiplex PCR; TCRdb's copy keeps in-frame clones and lacks some. The V and J calls and clone size were taken over from that table, and D and trimming were inferred from the DNA. The table has approximately 360,000 clones, about 87% seen once. This rearrangement joins TRBV6-5 to TRBJ2-7; 8 bases line up with TRBD1. This sequence was found in a man between 35 and 55 years old in a cohort exposed to, infected with or recovered from COVID-19 (not recorded which). Source material: PBMCs or T cells enriched from blood (not recorded which). The CDR3 DNA is TGTGCCAGCAGCGGGACAGGCTACGAGCAGTACTTC. Residues: CASSGTGYEQYF.